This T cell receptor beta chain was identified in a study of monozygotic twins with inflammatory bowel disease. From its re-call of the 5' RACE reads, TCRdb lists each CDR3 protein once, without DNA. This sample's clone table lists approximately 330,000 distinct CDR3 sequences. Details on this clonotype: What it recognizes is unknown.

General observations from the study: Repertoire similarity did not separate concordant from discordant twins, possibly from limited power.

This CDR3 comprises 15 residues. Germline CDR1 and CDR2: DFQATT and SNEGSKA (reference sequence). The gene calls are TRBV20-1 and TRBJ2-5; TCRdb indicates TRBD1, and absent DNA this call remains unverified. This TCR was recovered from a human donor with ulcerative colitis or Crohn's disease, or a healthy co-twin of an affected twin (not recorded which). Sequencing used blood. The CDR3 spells CSARDPLRDQETQYF.